The present entry profiles one TCR beta chain with its context. The sample comes from a study of cytomegalovirus exposure and HLA in healthy donors. Germline CDR1 and CDR2: SGHTA and FQGNSA. The CDR3 sequence is 13 residues long. Trimming shortened V by 3 bases and J by 6 bases, and 8 bases separated the two germline ends. PCR employed 60 Vbeta and 13 Jbeta primers. The repertoire was sequenced with immunoSEQ multiplex PCR; TCRdb's copy has only in-frame clones and lacks some. The table shows some 170,000 clones, with about 77% occurring only once. This sequence was found in a female donor in good health and CMV-seronegative. V usage is TRBV7-2 and J usage is TRBJ2-2; D remains ambiguous. The sample consisted of PBMCs. The CDR3 protein is CASSFPSAGELFF. The DNA of the CDR3 is TGTGCCAGCAGCTTTCCGTCCGCCGGGGAGCTGTTTTTT.